One and the same sample provided the 6 T cell receptor beta chains below, sequenced in a study of control samples from healthy donors and cancer patients. Measured with immunoSEQ multiplex PCR; TCRdb has only the in-frame clones, and not every one. In the table there are about 82,000 clones, about 93% of which are singletons. The sequenced material came from blood. All receptors come from a woman between 18 and 30 years old in good health.

This sequence joins TRBV3-1 (or the pseudogene TRBV3-2) and TRBJ1-4; a possible D gene is TRBD1 (6 bases). V lost 4 bases and J 5 bases, leaving 14 bases between the germline ends. The CDR3 is 15 residues long. Per germline, CDR1 LGHDT and CDR2 YNNKEL (reference sequence). The CDR3 is CASSPTGSRNEKLFF. The CDR3 nucleotides are TGTGCCAGCAGCCCCACAGGGAGTAGAAATGAAAAACTGTTTTTT.

The chain joins TRBV7-2 to TRBJ1-2; D is possibly TRBD1 (6 bases). Germline V gene sequence: CDR1 SGHTA, CDR2 FQGNSA. V was cut by 5 bases and J by 1 base, with 8 bases left in between. The CDR3 contains 13 residues. CDR3 region: CASSLQGNYGYTF. The CDR3 bases are TGTGCCAGCAGCCTACAGGGTAACTATGGCTACACCTTC.

The rearrangement joins TRBV7-2 to TRBJ2-7, with D unresolved. The ends were cut back, 1 base at V and 2 bases at J, with 9 bases in the middle. This CDR3 region has 14 residues. CDR1 and CDR2 from the germline V gene are SGHTA and FQGNSA. The DNA for the CDR3 is TGTGCCAGCAGCTTAGGGAGCACCCCCTACGAGCAGTACTTC. Translated: CASSLGSTPYEQYF.

V usage is TRBV11-2 and J usage is TRBJ1-2; D is undetermined. V gave up 4 bases and J gave up 0 bases, with 9 bases separating them. Per the germline V gene, CDR1 is SGHAT and CDR2 is FQNNGV. The CDR3 length is 14 residues. The CDR3, as DNA: TGTGCCAGCAGCTGGGCCGCCTCTAACTATGGCTACACCTTC. It is translated as CASSWAASNYGYTF.

This clone was counted a single time. The V and J genes are TRBV7-9 and TRBJ2-5; D gene unclear. Between the trimmed V and J ends, which lost 2 bases and 5 bases, there was a span of 3 bases. There are 11 residues in the CDR3. Germline V gene lookup returns CDR1 SEHNR and CDR2 FQNEAQ (reference sequence). Here the CDR3 DNA reads TGTGCCAGCAGCTTACAGGAGACCCAGTACTTC. Amino acids: CASSLQETQYF.

V gene TRBV29-1 combines with J gene TRBJ2-5; the match to TRBD1 covers 8 bases. Per the germline V gene, CDR1 is SQVTM and CDR2 is ANQGSEA. Losses at the gene ends were 3 bases for V and 6 bases for J; bases not matched to a gene: 6. CDR3 size: 13 residues. CDR3: CSVETGQDKTQYF. In DNA form, the CDR3 reads TGCAGCGTTGAGACGGGACAGGATAAGACCCAGTACTTC.